These 24 T cell receptor beta chains originate from one sample sequenced in a study of response to subunit inactivated influenza vaccine. TCRdb reprocessed the RT-PCR reads with MiXCR, giving one entry per CDR3 protein. The sample has roughly 700,000 distinct CDR3 sequences, about 15% seen once. Sequencing used PBMCs from blood, obtained less than 15 days before vaccination. All receptors derive from a man aged 45-65 years who received an inactivated influenza vaccine.

There are many counts of this clonotype. This sequence joins TRBV18 and TRBJ2-1, with a possible D match to TRBD1 (5 bases). Trimming took 3 bases from V and 7 from J, leaving 10 bases between them. Germline CDR1 is KGHSH and CDR2 is LQKENI. This CDR3 spans 13 amino acids. The CDR3 DNA reads as TGTGCCAGCTCACCCAGGGCGGTTAATGAGCAGTTCTTC. It specifies CASSPRAVNEQFF.

The chain carries TRBV25-1 and TRBJ2-7; 7 nucleotides align to TRBD2. From germline, CDR1 is MGHDK and CDR2 SYGVNS. With 4 bases clipped from V and 8 bases from J, the junction kept 11 bases outside the gene matches. CDR3 length: 14 amino acids. CDR3 nucleotide sequence: TGTGCCAGCAGTGGGGGGGGGGTCACGCCTCAGCAGTACTTC. Translation gives CASSGGGVTPQQYF.

This chain joins TRBV11-2 and TRBJ2-2; D gene unclear. The V end was cut by 10 bases, the J end by 3 bases, with 18 bases between. The germline gives CDR1 SGHAT, CDR2 FQNNGV. CDR3 size: 15 residues. The CDR3 protein is CAIPLPERHTGELFF. The CDR3, as DNA: TGTGCCATCCCTCTACCGGAGCGCCACACCGGGGAGCTGTTTTTT.

This clonotype showed up just a few times. The chain links TRBV12-3 or TRBV12-4 to TRBJ2-7, with unresolved D. The ends were cut back, 8 bases at V and 6 bases at J, with 8 bases in the middle. The CDR3 runs to 10 residues. DNA for the CDR3: TGTGCCAGCGGGAATGCCGAGCAGTACTTC. Translation gives CASGNAEQYF.

With regard to this clonotype: The limits of the CDR3 on the DNA are not certain, so only TCRdb's listed CDR3 is given. The chain links TRBV4-2 to TRBJ1-2. Germline CDR1 and CDR2: LGHNA and YNFKEQ. The CDR3 totals 12 residues, both ends included. The CDR3 loop is CASTLGLATPSF.

This clonotype has ten or more counts. The rearrangement uses TRBV4-2 and TRBJ2-3; 8 nucleotides match TRBD2. The CDR3 spans 17 residues. In germline, CDR1 is LGHNA, CDR2 YNFKEQ. J gave up 3 bases and V 0 bases, and 8 bases lay outside the gene matches. The CDR3 here is CASSQDRAGVWTDTQYF. The CDR3, as DNA: TGTGCCAGCAGCCAAGATCGAGCGGGAGTGTGGACAGATACGCAGTATTTT.

This clonotype has more than one count but fewer than ten. The chain employs TRBV24-1 and TRBJ2-7; a weak D match, TRBD2 (6 bases). The CDR3 runs to 13 residues. Germline V CDR1 and CDR2: KGHDR, SFDVKD. The V end lost 6 bases, the J end lost 6 bases, and 14 bases lay between the germline ends. The chain's CDR3 is CATSPHGGTEQYF. The CDR3 DNA follows: TGTGCCACCAGTCCACACGGCGGGACCGAGCAGTACTTC.

This clonotype was detected only a few times. This rearrangement joins TRBV29-1 to TRBJ2-2; no definite D call. With 4 bases removed from V and 2 bases from J, the gap between germline ends came to 11 bases. This CDR3 contains 14 residues. The germline gives CDR1 SQVTM, CDR2 ANQGSEA. CDR3 DNA sequence: TGCAGCGTTGTTGGTAACCTAAACACCGGGGAGCTGTTTTTT. This gives the protein CSVVGNLNTGELFF.

This clonotype was detected only a few times. The chain is built from TRBV6-1 and TRBJ2-1; maybe TRBD2 (5 bases). The V end was cut by 2 bases, the J end by 0 bases, with 11 bases between. CDR3 length: 16 residues. CDR1 and CDR2 (germline): MNHNS, SASEGT. CDR3 in DNA: TGTGCCAGCAGTGAACTCGAGGGAAGCTCCTACAATGAGCAGTTCTTC. This gives the protein CASSELEGSSYNEQFF.

The rearrangement links TRBV5-1 to TRBJ2-2; TRBD2 matches at 8 bases. CDR1 is SGHRS, CDR2 YFSETQ, per germline. With V trimmed by 4 bases and J by 5 bases, 7 bases remained unmatched. The CDR3 loop spans 15 amino acids. CDR3 in DNA: TGCGCCAGCAGCCCCCGGACTAGCCAGACCGGGGAGCTGTTTTTT. Translation: CASSPRTSQTGELFF. The full variable domain, rest sourced from reference TRBV5-1 and TRBJ2-2, is KAGVTQTPRYLIKTRGQQVTLSCSPISGHRSVSWYQQTPGQGLQFLFEYFSETQRNKGNFPGRFSGRQFSNSRSEMNVSTLELGDSALYLCASSPRTSQTGELFFGEGSRLTVL.

This clonotype was observed a handful of times. The chain has TRBV18 and TRBJ1-1; D not certain. Germline CDR1 KGHSH, CDR2 LQKENI. The V end lost 2 bases, the J end lost 0 bases, and 10 bases lay between the germline ends. CDR3 length equals 15 residues. Here the CDR3 reads CASSPAPIMNTEAFF. CDR3 DNA: TGTGCCAGCTCACCAGCTCCTATCATGAACACTGAAGCTTTCTTT.

This clonotype was recorded a few times. Germline is not matched at one junction end, which may reflect a read error. The rearrangement uses TRBV20-1 and TRBJ2-7, with 9 bases matching TRBD1. This CDR3 has 12 residues. The V gene's germline CDR1 is DFQATT and CDR2 SNEGSKA (reference sequence). CDR3 DNA sequence: TGTAACTCGGGACAGGGTTCCTACGAGCAGTACTTC. It is translated as CNSGQGSYEQYF.

This clonotype was counted only a few times. As DNA, the CDR3 is TGTGCCACCAGTGGTCCAGGTCCGGAGACCCAGTACTTC. Translated, it gives CATSGPGPETQYF. The rearrangement links TRBV24-1 to TRBJ2-5; D is uncertain. V was clipped by 5 bases and J by 5 bases, with 11 bases between them. The CDR3 runs to 13 residues. Germline V gene sequence: CDR1 KGHDR, CDR2 SFDVKD.

This clonotype was picked up many times. The rearrangement joins TRBV20-1 to TRBJ2-7; TRBD2 aligns across 12 bases. CDR3 length equals 15 residues. J lost 4 bases, V lost 6 bases, and 10 bases had no gene match. The germline V gene encodes CDR1 DFQATT and CDR2 SNEGSKA (reference sequence). The CDR3 loop is CSAEQTSGSHYEQYF. The CDR3, as DNA: TGCAGTGCCGAACAGACTAGCGGGAGTCATTACGAGCAGTACTTC.

The CDR3 DNA reads TGTGCCAGCAGGGCCGGGACAGGGCGGATTGGGGGAGAGACCCAGTACTTC. This gives the protein CASRAGTGRIGGETQYF. The V call is TRBV12-3 or TRBV12-4, the J call TRBJ2-5, with TRBD1 matching over 9 bases. The CDR3 runs 17 residues. The J segment lost 4 bases and the V segment lost 6 bases, leaving 15 bases of the junction unmatched.

The genes are TRBV7-2 and TRBJ2-1; 7 positions match TRBD1. Germline assignment: CDR1 SGHTA and CDR2 FQGNSA. The CDR3 extends over 14 amino acids. With V trimmed by 1 base and J by 8 bases, 5 bases remained unmatched. CDR3 nucleotide sequence: TGTGCCAGCAGCTTAGTAGACAGGGTTCATGAGCAGTTCTTC. Translating gives CASSLVDRVHEQFF.

This clonotype was observed many times. The chain recombines TRBV4-3 with TRBJ1-2; D is ambiguous. The CDR3 contains 16 residues. Germline CDR1 is LGHNA and CDR2 is YSLEER. Trimming pared 1 base from V and 4 bases from J, leaving 16 bases between. Here the CDR3 reads CASSQGVLERGYGYTF. In DNA form, the CDR3 reads TGCGCCAGCAGCCAAGGGGTTTTGGAGAGAGGCTATGGCTACACCTTC.

This clonotype was seen a handful of times. The rearrangement links TRBV12-3 or TRBV12-4 to TRBJ2-7; maybe TRBD2 (6 bases). The CDR3 has 14 amino acids. The V gene lost 5 bases and the J gene lost 1 base, with 12 bases spanning the gap. CDR3 amino acids: CASSNTGESYEQYF. The CDR3 DNA is TGTGCCAGCAGTAACACGGGGGAATCCTACGAGCAGTACTTC.

The V gene is TRBV5-1, the J gene TRBJ2-1; D may be TRBD1 (6 bases). The CDR3 consists of 15 residues. Germline CDR1 and CDR2: SGHRS and YFSETQ. Trimming shortened V by 0 bases and J by 6 bases, and 13 bases separated the two germline ends. The DNA of the CDR3 is TGCGCCAGCAGCTTGGGGGCGACAGGTTTCAATGAGCAGTTCTTC. Encoded protein: CASSLGATGFNEQFF. Using reference TRBV5-1 and TRBJ2-1 for the parts outside the CDR3, the full variable domain is KAGVTQTPRYLIKTRGQQVTLSCSPISGHRSVSWYQQTPGQGLQFLFEYFSETQRNKGNFPGRFSGRQFSNSRSEMNVSTLELGDSALYLCASSLGATGFNEQFFGPGTRLTVL.

This chain connects TRBV28 to TRBJ2-7; 7 bases are shared with TRBD1. This CDR3 region has 14 residues. The V and J ends lost 5 bases and 0 bases, in that order; junction bases with no gene match: 4. Germline lookup yields CDR1 MDHEN and CDR2 SYDVKM. In DNA form, the CDR3 reads TGTGCCAGCAGTGGGGGACAGATCTCCTACGAGCAGTACTTC. Translation: CASSGGQISYEQYF.

This clonotype was picked up a small number of times. The V and J genes are TRBV6-2 or TRBV6-3 and TRBJ2-7, with TRBD2 matching 10 bases. The ends lost 5 bases at V and 7 bases at J; junction bases unmatched: 20. The CDR3 is 18 amino acids. The germline V gene has CDR1 MNHEY and CDR2 SVGEGT. The CDR3 reads CASSTRQRASGRAWEQYF. The CDR3 region has the DNA TGTGCCAGCAGTACCCGACAACGGGCTAGCGGGAGAGCGTGGGAGCAGTACTTC.

This clonotype has just a few counts. The CDR3 bases are TGTGCCAGCGGAAGAGGGTCCTACGAGCAGTACTTC. It specifies CASGRGSYEQYF. This rearrangement joins TRBV12-3 or TRBV12-4 to TRBJ2-7; D possibly corresponds to TRBD2 (5 bases). Trimming took 8 bases from V and 1 from J, leaving 9 bases between them. This CDR3 region has 12 residues.

This clonotype was counted ten times or more. The V and J genes are TRBV12-3 or TRBV12-4 and TRBJ2-3; D remains unclear. V was cut by 0 bases and J by 0 bases, with 10 bases left in between. This CDR3 comprises 16 residues. The CDR3 nucleotides are TGTGCCAGCAGTTTAGCGTTAGGATCTAGCACAGATACGCAGTATTTT. It yields the protein CASSLALGSSTDTQYF.

The chain uses TRBV6-1 and TRBJ1-6, with D perhaps TRBD1 (6 bases). V lost 11 bases and J lost 5, with 13 bases in between. Per the germline V gene, CDR1 is MNHNS and CDR2 is SASEGT. The CDR3 runs to 13 residues. In nucleotides, the CDR3 is TGTGCCGGGAGGGGGATGAATAATTCACCCCTCCACTTT. Translated: CAGRGMNNSPLHF.